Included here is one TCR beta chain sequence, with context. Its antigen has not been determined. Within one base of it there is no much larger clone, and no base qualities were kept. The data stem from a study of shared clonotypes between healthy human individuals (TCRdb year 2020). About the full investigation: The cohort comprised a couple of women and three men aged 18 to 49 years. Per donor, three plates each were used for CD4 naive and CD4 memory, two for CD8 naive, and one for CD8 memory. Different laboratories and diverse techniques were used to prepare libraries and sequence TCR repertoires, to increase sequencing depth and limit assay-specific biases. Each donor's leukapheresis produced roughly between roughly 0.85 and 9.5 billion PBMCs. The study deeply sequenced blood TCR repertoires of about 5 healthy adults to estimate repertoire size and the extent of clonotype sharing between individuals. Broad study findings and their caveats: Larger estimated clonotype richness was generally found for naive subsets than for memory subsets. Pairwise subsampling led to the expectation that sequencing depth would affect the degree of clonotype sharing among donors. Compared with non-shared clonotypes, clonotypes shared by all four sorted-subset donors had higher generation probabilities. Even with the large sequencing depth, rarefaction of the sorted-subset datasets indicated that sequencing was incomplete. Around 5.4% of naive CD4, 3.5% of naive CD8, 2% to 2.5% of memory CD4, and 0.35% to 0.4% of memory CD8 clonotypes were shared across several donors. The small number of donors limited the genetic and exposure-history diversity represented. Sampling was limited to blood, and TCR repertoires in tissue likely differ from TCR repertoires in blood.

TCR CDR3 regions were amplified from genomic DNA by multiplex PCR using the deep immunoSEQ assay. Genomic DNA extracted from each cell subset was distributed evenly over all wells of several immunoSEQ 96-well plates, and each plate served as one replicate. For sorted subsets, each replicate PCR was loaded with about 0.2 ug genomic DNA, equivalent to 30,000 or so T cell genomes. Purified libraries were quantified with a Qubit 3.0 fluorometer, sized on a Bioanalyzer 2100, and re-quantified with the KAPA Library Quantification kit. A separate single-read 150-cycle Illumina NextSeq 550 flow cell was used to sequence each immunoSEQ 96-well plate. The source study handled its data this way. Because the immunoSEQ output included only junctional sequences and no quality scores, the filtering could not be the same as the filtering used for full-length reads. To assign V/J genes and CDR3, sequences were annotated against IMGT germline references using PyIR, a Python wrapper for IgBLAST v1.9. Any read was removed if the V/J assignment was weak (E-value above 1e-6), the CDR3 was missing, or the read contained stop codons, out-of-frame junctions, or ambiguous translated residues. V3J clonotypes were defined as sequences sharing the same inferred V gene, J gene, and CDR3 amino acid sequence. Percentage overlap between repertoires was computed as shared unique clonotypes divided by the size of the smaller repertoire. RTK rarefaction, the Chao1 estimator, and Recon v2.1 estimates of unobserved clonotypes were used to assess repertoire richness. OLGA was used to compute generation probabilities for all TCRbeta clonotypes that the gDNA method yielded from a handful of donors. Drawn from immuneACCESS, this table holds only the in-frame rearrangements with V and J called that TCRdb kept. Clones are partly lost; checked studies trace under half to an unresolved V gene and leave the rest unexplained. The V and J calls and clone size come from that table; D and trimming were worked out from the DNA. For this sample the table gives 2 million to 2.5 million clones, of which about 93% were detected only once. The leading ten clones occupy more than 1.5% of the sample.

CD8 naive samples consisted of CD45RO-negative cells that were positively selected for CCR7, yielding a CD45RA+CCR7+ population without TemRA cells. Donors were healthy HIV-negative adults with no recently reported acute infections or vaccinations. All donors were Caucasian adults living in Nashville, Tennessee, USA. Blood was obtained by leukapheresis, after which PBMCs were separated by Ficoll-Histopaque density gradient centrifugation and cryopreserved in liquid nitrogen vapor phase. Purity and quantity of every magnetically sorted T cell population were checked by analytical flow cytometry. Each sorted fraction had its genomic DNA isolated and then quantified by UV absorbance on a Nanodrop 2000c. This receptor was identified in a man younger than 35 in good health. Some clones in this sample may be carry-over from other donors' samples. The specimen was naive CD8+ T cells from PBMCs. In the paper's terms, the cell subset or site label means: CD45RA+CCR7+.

The CDR3 corresponds to CASREQDSYEQYF. The base sequence is TGTGCCAGCAGGGAACAGGACTCCTACGAGCAGTACTTC. Recombination joined TRBV25-1 with TRBJ2-7; the D gene is perhaps TRBD1, from 5 matching bases. The germline V gene sets CDR1 to MGHDK and CDR2 to SYGVNS. At the junction V is shortened by 6 bases and J by 0 bases, with 9 bases in between. The CDR3, cysteine through phenylalanine, is 13 amino acids long. Of the read, only the CDR3 DNA is kept; its 39 bases are in frame from base 1.